The text below deals with one T cell receptor beta chain. The input for sorted-subset replicate PCRs was about 0.2 ug DNA, approximately 30,000 T cell genomes. In the original workflow: Filtering was not the same, since immunoSEQ gave junction-only sequences without quality scores. The method was immunoSEQ multiplex PCR; TCRdb's version includes in-frame clones alone and lacks a portion of them. V and J calls plus clone size are reproduced from that table; the DNA served to infer D and trimming. The sample shows 1,400,000 or so clones, roughly 98.5% of them seen only once. The CDR3 length is 16 residues. The V gene end was trimmed by 4 bases and the J gene end by 2 bases; junction bases not matched to a gene: 11. Germline V gene lookup returns CDR1 KGHSH and CDR2 LQKENI. CD4+ cells yielded CD45RA+ naive and CD45RA-negative memory subsets. These data are taken from a study of shared clonotypes between healthy human individuals. Study in general: Each donor's CD8 memory used one plate, CD8 naive two, each CD4 subset three.

This clonotype was obtained from a man aged 25 to 40 in good health. The sample consisted of naive CD4+ T cells sorted from blood. Subset in this sample: CD45RA+ positively selected. V is TRBV18 and J is TRBJ2-7, with 7 bases that match TRBD1. The CDR3 DNA is TGTGCCAGCTCACAGGACAGGCTCATAGCAACCTACGAGCAGTACTTC. It is translated as CASSQDRLIATYEQYF.